This T cell receptor (beta chain) was recovered during a study of long-term antiretroviral therapy in people with HIV. Study-level findings and limits: With ART, diversity went up but was still lower than in transplant donor controls. HIV repertoires showed narrower CDR3 length ranges than controls.

Germline values: CDR1 LGHNA, CDR2 YSLEER. CDR3 size: 16 residues. The germline V and J ends were trimmed by 7 bases and 0 bases, with 16 bases remaining between them. Researchers report immunoSEQ v3.0 was run at survey level. Generated by immunoSEQ multiplex PCR, the TCRdb table keeps only in-frame clones and is missing some. The sample consists of 35,000 to 45,000 clones, around 94% of them appearing once. Each donor had at least one pre-ART and at least two post-ART PBMC samples. Participants living with HIV all received treatment in the United States. On this clone: Its specificity is unknown.

The material sequenced was unsorted PBMCs, taken 4.1 years after starting antiretroviral therapy. The receptor's source is a woman aged 50 to 60 with HIV. The chain combines TRBV4-3 with TRBJ1-3, with D unresolved. CDR3 sequence (DNA): TGCGCCAGCACTGAGGACGTGCCTGGCTCTGGAAACACCATATATTTT. Protein: CASTEDVPGSGNTIYF.